This T cell receptor (beta chain) is drawn from a study of T cell responses to AZD1222 COVID-19 vaccine. Whole-study results and caveats: Spike-specific TCR breadth and depth went up after people got two AZD1222 doses.

Regarding this clone: Its specificity is not known.

The CDR3 has 15 amino acids. Germline CDR1 and CDR2: LGHNT and FRNRAP. The ends lost 7 bases at V and 4 bases at J; junction bases unmatched: 10. Sequenced by immunoSEQ multiplex PCR; TCRdb stores in-frame clones only, minus some. The sample gives 140,000 to 150,000 clones, 75% to 90% of which show up once; around 8.6% is in the top ten. This chain connects TRBV12-5 to TRBJ2-1, with TRBD1 identical over 7 bases. The clonotype was recovered from an adult in good health. This material consisted of peripheral blood, taken on day 0 of AZD1222 vaccination. The CDR3: CASVLSGQFYNEQFF. For the CDR3, the DNA is TGTGCTAGTGTCCTCTCGGGACAGTTTTACAATGAGCAGTTCTTC.